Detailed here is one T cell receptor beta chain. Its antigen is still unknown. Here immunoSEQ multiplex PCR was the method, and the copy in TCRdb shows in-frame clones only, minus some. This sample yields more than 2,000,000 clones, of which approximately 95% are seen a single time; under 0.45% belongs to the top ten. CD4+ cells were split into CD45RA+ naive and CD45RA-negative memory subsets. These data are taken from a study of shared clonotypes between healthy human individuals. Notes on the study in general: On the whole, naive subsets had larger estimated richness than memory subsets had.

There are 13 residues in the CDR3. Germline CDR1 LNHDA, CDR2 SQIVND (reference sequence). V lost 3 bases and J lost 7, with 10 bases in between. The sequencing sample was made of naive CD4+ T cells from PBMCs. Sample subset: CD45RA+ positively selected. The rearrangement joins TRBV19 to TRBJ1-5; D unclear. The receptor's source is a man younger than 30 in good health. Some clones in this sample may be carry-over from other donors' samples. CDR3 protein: CASSISTVQPQHF. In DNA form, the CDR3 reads TGTGCCAGTAGTATCTCTACGGTCCAGCCCCAGCATTTT.